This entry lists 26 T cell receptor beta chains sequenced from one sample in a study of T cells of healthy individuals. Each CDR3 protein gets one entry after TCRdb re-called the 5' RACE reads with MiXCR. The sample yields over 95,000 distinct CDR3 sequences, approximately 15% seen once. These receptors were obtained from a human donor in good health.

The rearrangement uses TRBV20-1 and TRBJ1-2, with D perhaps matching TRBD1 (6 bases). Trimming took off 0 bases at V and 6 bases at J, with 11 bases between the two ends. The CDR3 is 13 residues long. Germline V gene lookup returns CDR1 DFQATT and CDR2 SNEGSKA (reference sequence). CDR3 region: CSARDGQINGYTF. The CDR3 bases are TGCAGTGCTAGAGATGGACAGATAAATGGCTACACCTTC.

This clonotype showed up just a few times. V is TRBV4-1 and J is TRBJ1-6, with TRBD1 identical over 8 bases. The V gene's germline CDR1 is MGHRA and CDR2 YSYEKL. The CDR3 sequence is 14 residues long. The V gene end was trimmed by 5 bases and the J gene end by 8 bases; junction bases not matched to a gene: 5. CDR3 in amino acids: CASSRDRFDSPLHF. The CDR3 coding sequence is TGCGCCAGCAGCAGGGACAGGTTTGATTCACCCCTCCACTTT.

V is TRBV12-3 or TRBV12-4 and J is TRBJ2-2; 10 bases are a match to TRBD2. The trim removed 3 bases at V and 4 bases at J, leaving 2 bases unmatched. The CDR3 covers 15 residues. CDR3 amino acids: CASSLLAGVTGELFF. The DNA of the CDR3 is TGTGCCAGCAGTTTGCTAGCGGGAGTCACCGGGGAGCTGTTTTTT.

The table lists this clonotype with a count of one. CDR3: CASRLGQHGSYEQYF. The CDR3 DNA reads TGCGCCAGCCGACTTGGCCAACATGGGAGCTACGAGCAGTACTTC. The chain employs TRBV5-1 and TRBJ2-7; a weak D match, TRBD2 (5 bases). This CDR3 spans 15 amino acids. Trimming removed 7 bases from V and 3 bases from J, with 20 bases in between. Germline values: CDR1 SGHRS, CDR2 YFSETQ.

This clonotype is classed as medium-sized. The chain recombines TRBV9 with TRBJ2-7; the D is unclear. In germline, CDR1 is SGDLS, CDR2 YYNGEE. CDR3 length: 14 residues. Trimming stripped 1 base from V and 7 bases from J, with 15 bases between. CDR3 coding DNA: TGTGCCAGCAGCGTAACGGACGGCTATCAGGAGCAGTACTTC. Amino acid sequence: CASSVTDGYQEQYF. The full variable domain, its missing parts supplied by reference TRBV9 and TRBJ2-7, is DSGVTQTPKHLITATGQRVTLRCSPRSGDLSVYWYQQSLDQGLQFLIQYYNGEERAKGNILERFSAQQFPDLHSELNLSSLELGDSALYFCASSVTDGYQEQYFGPGTRLTVT.

CDR3: CASSGLRVQETQYF. In nucleotides, the CDR3 is TGTGCCAGCAGTGGGTTAAGGGTTCAAGAGACCCAGTACTTC. The chain recombines TRBV2 with TRBJ2-5; D ambiguous. Deletions cut 4 bases from V and 2 bases from J, with 11 bases between. CDR1 is SNHLY and CDR2 is FYNNEI in the germline V gene. The CDR3 is made up of 14 amino acids.

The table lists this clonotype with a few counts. CDR3 protein: CASSIGTRPEAFF. CDR3 bases: TGTGCCAGTAGTATAGGGACAAGACCCGAAGCTTTCTTT. The V gene is TRBV19, the J gene TRBJ1-1; TRBD1 is a possible D gene (5 bases). V dropped 1 base and J dropped 8 bases, with 11 bases sitting between them. Germline V gene lookup returns CDR1 LNHDA and CDR2 SQIVND (reference sequence). The CDR3 is made up of 13 amino acids.

Written as DNA, the CDR3 is TGCAGTGCTAGAGAGGACACGAAAGAGACCCAGTACTTC. Amino acids: CSAREDTKETQYF. The V gene is TRBV20-1, the J gene TRBJ2-5, with D tentatively TRBD1 (5 bases). The CDR3 runs to 13 residues. Trimming left V 0 bases short and J 3 bases short, with 8 bases between. Germline values: CDR1 DFQATT, CDR2 SNEGSKA (reference sequence).

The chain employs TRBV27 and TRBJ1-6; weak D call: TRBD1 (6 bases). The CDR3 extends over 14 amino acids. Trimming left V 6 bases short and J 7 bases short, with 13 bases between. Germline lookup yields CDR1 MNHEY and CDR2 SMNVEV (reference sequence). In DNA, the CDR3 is TGTGCCAGCAGGAGAATTACAGGGAATTCACCCCTCCACTTT. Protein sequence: CASRRITGNSPLHF.

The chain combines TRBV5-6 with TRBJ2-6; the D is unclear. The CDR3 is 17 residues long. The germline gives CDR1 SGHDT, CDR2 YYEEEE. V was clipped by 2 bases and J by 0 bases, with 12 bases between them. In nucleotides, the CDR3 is TGTGCCAGCAGCTTTGTTATCTGGGACTCTGGGGCCAACGTCCTGACTTTC. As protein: CASSFVIWDSGANVLTF.

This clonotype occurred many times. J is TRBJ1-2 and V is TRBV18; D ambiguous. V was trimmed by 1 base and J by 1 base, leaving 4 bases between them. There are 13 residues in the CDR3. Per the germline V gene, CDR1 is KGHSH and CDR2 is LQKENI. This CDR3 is CASSPQSNYGYTF. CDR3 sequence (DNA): TGTGCCAGCTCACCACAGAGTAACTATGGCTACACCTTC. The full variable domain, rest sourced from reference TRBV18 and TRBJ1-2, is NAGVMQNPRHLVRRRGQEARLRCSPMKGHSHVYWYRQLPEEGLKFMVYLQKENIIDESGMPKERFSAEFPKEGPSILRIQQVVRGDSAAYFCASSPQSNYGYTFGSGTRLTVV.

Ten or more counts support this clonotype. CDR3 DNA sequence: TGCGCCAGCAGCCCCGAGGCAGGGGTTCCCTATGGCTACACCTTC. The encoded protein is CASSPEAGVPYGYTF. The V call is TRBV4-3, the J call TRBJ1-2, with D possibly matching TRBD1 (6 bases). Per the germline V gene, CDR1 is LGHNA and CDR2 is YSLEER. The CDR3 spans 15 residues. V lost 4 bases and J 4 bases, leaving 16 bases between the germline ends.

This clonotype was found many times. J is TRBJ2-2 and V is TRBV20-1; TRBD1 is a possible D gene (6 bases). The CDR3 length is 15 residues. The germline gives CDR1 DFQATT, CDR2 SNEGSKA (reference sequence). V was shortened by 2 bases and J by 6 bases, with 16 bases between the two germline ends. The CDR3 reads CSARIPQGSAGELFF. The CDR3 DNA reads TGCAGTGCTAGAATTCCCCAGGGGTCCGCCGGGGAGCTGTTTTTT.

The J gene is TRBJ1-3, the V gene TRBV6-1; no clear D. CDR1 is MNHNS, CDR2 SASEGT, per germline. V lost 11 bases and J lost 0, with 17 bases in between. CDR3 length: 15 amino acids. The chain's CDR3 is CASYRAETSGNTIYF. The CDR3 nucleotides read TGTGCCTCTTACCGGGCGGAGACCTCTGGAAACACCATATATTTT.

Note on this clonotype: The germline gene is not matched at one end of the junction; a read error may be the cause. The CDR3 sequence is CASSDSLTSQAEEMFF. In DNA form, the CDR3 reads TGTGCCAGCAGTGACTCTTTGACATCGCAGGCCGAGGAGATGTTTTTT. This rearrangement joins TRBV6-4 to TRBJ2-2; no clear D. The CDR3 is made up of 16 amino acids. Germline CDR1 MRHNA, CDR2 SNTAGT.

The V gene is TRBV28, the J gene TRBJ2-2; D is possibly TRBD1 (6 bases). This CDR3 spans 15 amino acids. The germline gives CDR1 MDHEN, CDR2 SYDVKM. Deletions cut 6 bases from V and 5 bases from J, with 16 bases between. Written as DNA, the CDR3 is TGTGCCAGCAGCCCACCCGGACAGTGGACCGGGGAGCTGTTTTTT. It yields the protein CASSPPGQWTGELFF.

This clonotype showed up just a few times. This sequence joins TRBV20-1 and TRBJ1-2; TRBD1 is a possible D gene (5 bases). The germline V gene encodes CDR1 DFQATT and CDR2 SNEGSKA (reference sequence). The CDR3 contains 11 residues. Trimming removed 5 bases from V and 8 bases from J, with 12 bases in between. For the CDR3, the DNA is TGCAGTGCTGAGGACAATCTAGGCTACACCTTC. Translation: CSAEDNLGYTF.

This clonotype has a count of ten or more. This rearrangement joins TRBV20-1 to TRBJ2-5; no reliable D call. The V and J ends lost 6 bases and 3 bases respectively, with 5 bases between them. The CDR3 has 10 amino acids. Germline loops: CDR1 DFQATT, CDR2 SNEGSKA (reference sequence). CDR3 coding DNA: TGCAGTGCGCCAAAAGAGACCCAGTACTTC. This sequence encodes CSAPKETQYF.

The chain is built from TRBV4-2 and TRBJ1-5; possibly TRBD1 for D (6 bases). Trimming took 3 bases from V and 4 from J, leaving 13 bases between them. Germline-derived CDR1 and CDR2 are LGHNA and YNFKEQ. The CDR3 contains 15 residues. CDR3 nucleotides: TGTGCCAGCAGCCAGAAGGACAGCAGAAATCAGCCCCAGCATTTT. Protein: CASSQKDSRNQPQHF.

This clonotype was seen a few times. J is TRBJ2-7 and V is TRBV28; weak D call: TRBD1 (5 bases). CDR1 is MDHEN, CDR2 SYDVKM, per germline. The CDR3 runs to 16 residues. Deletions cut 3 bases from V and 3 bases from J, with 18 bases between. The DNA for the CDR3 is TGTGCCAGCAGTTTTGGAGAAGACTCGCAGGGCTACGAGCAGTACTTC. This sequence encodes CASSFGEDSQGYEQYF.

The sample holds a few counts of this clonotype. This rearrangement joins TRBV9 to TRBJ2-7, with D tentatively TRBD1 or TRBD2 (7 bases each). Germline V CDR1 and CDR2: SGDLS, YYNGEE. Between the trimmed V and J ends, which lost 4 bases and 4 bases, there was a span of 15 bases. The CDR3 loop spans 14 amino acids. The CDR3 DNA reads TGTGCCAGCAGCCCCAGGGGGGGACATTACGAGCAGTACTTC. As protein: CASSPRGGHYEQYF. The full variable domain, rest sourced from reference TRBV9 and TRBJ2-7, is DSGVTQTPKHLITATGQRVTLRCSPRSGDLSVYWYQQSLDQGLQFLIQYYNGEERAKGNILERFSAQQFPDLHSELNLSSLELGDSALYFCASSPRGGHYEQYFGPGTRLTVT.

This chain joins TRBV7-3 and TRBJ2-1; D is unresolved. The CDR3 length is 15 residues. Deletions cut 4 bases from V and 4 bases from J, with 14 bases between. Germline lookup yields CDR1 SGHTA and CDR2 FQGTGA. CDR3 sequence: CASSSPSDGYNEQFF. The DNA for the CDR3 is TGTGCCAGCAGCTCCCCCAGCGACGGGTACAATGAGCAGTTCTTC.

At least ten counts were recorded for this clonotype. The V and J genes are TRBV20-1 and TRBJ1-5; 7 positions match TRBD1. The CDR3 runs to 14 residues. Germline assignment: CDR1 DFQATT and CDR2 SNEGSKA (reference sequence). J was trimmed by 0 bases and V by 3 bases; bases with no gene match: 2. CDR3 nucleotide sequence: TGCAGTGCTAGGCGGGACAGTAGCAATCAGCCCCAGCATTTT. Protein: CSARRDSSNQPQHF.

The CDR3 loop reads CASSKDSSYEQYF. For the CDR3, the DNA is TGTGCCAGCAGTAAGGACAGTTCCTACGAGCAGTACTTC. The rearrangement joins TRBV6-5 to TRBJ2-7; maybe TRBD1 (6 bases). Per germline, CDR1 MNHEY and CDR2 SVGAGI. Trimming removed 5 bases at V and 1 base at J, with 9 bases between. This CDR3 has 13 amino acids.

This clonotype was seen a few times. The chain's CDR3 is CASSSQWGGQETQYF. The CDR3 DNA sequence: TGTGCCAGCAGCTCGCAATGGGGGGGGCAAGAGACCCAGTACTTC. V is TRBV7-2 and J is TRBJ2-5; 7 bases are a match to TRBD2. This CDR3 has 15 residues. Germline lookup yields CDR1 SGHTA and CDR2 FQGNSA. Trimming removed 4 bases from V and 2 bases from J; junction bases left unmatched: 7. The variable domain in full, with the rest retrieved from reference TRBV7-2 and TRBJ2-5, is GAGVSQSPSNKVTEKGKDVELRCDPISGHTALYWYRQSLGQGLEFLIYFQGNSAPDKSGLPSDRFSAERTGGSVSTLTIQRTQQEDSAVYLCASSSQWGGQETQYFGPGTRLLVL.

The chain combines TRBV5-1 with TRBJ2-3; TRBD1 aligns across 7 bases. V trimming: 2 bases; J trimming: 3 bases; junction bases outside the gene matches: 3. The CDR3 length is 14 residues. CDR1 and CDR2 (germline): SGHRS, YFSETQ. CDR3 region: CASSFSRGTDTQYF. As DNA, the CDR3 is TGCGCCAGCAGCTTTTCCAGGGGGACAGATACGCAGTATTTT. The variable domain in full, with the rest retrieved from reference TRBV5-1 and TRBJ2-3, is KAGVTQTPRYLIKTRGQQVTLSCSPISGHRSVSWYQQTPGQGLQFLFEYFSETQRNKGNFPGRFSGRQFSNSRSEMNVSTLELGDSALYLCASSFSRGTDTQYFGPGTRLTVL.